This TCR beta chain was profiled in a study of control samples from healthy donors and cancer patients. The protocol was immunoSEQ multiplex PCR, while the TCRdb copy is restricted to in-frame clones and leaves out a portion. The sample includes 120,000 or so clones, about 95% of them seen just once. The CDR3 runs to 14 residues. Trimming took 5 bases from V and 1 from J, leaving 12 bases between them. CDR1 and CDR2 (germline): SGHTS, YDEGEE. The receptor's source is a young man in good health. The sample taken for sequencing was blood. The J gene is TRBJ1-1, the V gene TRBV5-8, with D possibly TRBD1 on 5 matching bases. CDR3 DNA sequence: TGTGCCAGCAGGCGGCGGCAGGGGAACACTGAAGCTTTCTTT. It codes for CASRRRQGNTEAFF.